This TCR beta chain was profiled in a study of T cell repertoires in cytomegalovirus infection. For the study at large: Peptides in the study included HLA-C-restricted and HLA-B-restricted CMV epitopes. Through public TCR beta signatures, both CMV infection and matching HLA type were indicated. General observations from the study: It was HLA-C-restricted CMV-specific TCR beta clonotypes that dominated the response ex vivo.

TCRdb fed the reads into MiXCR, producing one record per CDR3 protein. Of around 900,000 distinct CDR3 sequences in the sample, 30% to 40% are singletons; the top ten hold roughly 13%. The germline V gene encodes CDR1 LNHDA and CDR2 SQIVND (reference sequence). Deletions cut 5 bases from V and 6 bases from J, with 16 bases between. The CDR3 has 14 amino acids. This clonotype was picked up a small number of times. No antigen is known for it. The V and J genes are TRBV19 and TRBJ1-1; TRBD1 might be the D (6 bases). The sequenced sample was cultured CD8+ T cells from PBMCs, obtained from culture after CMV antigen stimulation. This TCR came from a human donor in good health (CMV status not recorded). Some clones in this sample may be carry-over from other donors' samples. DNA of the CDR3: TGTGCCAGTAGTCCCTTGACAGGCCTACCTGAAGCTTTCTTT. This gives the protein CASSPLTGLPEAFF.